This T cell receptor (beta chain) was obtained from a study of blood T cells in healthy people across ages. Study-wide findings and caveats: Naive and antigen-experienced cells were not separated, limiting conclusive comparison. Long-lived and aged donors differed, with more naive CD4+ cells and higher diversity in the long-lived. Estimated diversity, derived from one million T cells, was regarded as an underestimate.

V lost 5 bases, J lost 8 bases, and 9 bases stayed unmatched. CDR3 length equals 16 residues. CDR1 and CDR2 (germline): SEHNR, FQNEAQ (reference sequence). About this clonotype itself: Its antigen is unidentified.

Then a second PCR, running roughly 7 to 11 cycles, was carried out with a sample-barcoded 5' primer and a J-beta primer mix. TCRdb analysed the 5' RACE reads with MiXCR anew, one entry per CDR3 protein. The repertoire has about 640,000 distinct CDR3 sequences, roughly 53% of them found once; the top ten carry 30% to 40%. Donor samples were obtained from healthy Caucasian individuals from Russia, aged about 6 to 100. The rearrangement uses TRBV7-9 and TRBJ1-4, with 12 nucleotides matching TRBD1. The specimen was blood. The TCR originated in a man aged 60 to 69 in good health. CDR3 sequence reads: CASSPGTGGGREKLFF. CDR3 coding DNA: TGTGCCAGCAGCCCCGGGACAGGGGGCGGAAGAGAAAAACTGTTTTTT.